The 32 T cell receptor beta chains below all came from one sample that was sequenced in a study of cytomegalovirus exposure and HLA in healthy donors. Both 60 Vbeta primers and 13 Jbeta primers went into the PCR. The assay was immunoSEQ multiplex PCR, and TCRdb's table has in-frame clones only and misses some. The sample has more than 70,000 clones, approximately 70% seen once. Sequencing used PBMCs. The receptors come from a woman aged 45-60 years in good health and CMV-seropositive.

The chain recombines TRBV30 with TRBJ2-1; 8 nucleotides agree with TRBD1. J lost 9 bases, V lost 5 bases, and 12 bases had no gene match. The CDR3 length is 14 residues. Germline-derived CDR1 and CDR2 are GTSNPN and SVGIG (reference sequence). The CDR3 bases are TGTGCCTGGGCCGGGACAGGAGGGTGGGGTGAGCAGTTCTTC. It codes for CAWAGTGGWGEQFF.

The V gene is TRBV7-2, the J gene TRBJ1-6; 7 bases align to TRBD1. V shed 5 bases, J shed 7 bases, and the junction held 5 bases outside the gene matches. The CDR3 is 14 residues long. In germline, CDR1 is SGHTA, CDR2 FQGNSA. In DNA, the CDR3 is TGTGCCAGCAGCCAAGGGGACAGAAATTCACCCCTCCACTTT. Translating it yields CASSQGDRNSPLHF.

The rearrangement joins TRBV4-1 to TRBJ1-5; tentative D call: TRBD1 (6 bases). Trimming pared 1 base from V and 4 bases from J, leaving 14 bases between. CDR1 MGHRA and CDR2 YSYEKL come from the germline V gene. This CDR3 contains 16 residues. The CDR3 protein is CASSQGFGTPNQPQHF. CDR3 bases: TGCGCCAGCAGCCAAGGTTTTGGGACACCAAATCAGCCCCAGCATTTT.

V is TRBV7-9 and J is TRBJ2-1; 10 nucleotides align to TRBD1. CDR3 length: 15 amino acids. Trimming took 5 bases from V and 6 from J; bases not matched to a gene: 7. Germline CDR1 is SEHNR and CDR2 is FQNEAQ (reference sequence). The CDR3 DNA is TGTGCCAGCAGCCCAACCGGGACAGGGGTCAATGAGCAGTTCTTC. It codes for CASSPTGTGVNEQFF.

The rearrangement joins TRBV14 to TRBJ2-1; 9 nucleotides align to TRBD2. Losses at the gene ends were 4 bases for V and 6 bases for J; bases not matched to a gene: 7. Germline values: CDR1 SGHDN, CDR2 FVKESK. The CDR3 loop spans 15 amino acids. CDR3 loop: CASSPRGLAPNEQFF. The CDR3 coding sequence is TGTGCCAGCAGCCCAAGGGGACTAGCTCCCAATGAGCAGTTCTTC.

This chain links TRBV7-3 with TRBJ2-6, with TRBD1 matching 7 bases. V shed 5 bases, J shed 0 bases, and the junction held 7 bases outside the gene matches. This CDR3 has 17 amino acids. In germline, CDR1 is SGHTA, CDR2 FQGTGA. CDR3 in amino acids: CASSPGQLGSGANVLTF. The CDR3 bases are TGTGCCAGCAGCCCGGGACAGCTAGGCTCTGGGGCCAACGTCCTGACTTTC.

In its sample, this clone was seen a few times. J is TRBJ2-7 and V is TRBV15; no definite D call. V gave up 2 bases and J gave up 3 bases, with 8 bases separating them. The germline gives CDR1 LNHNV, CDR2 YYDKDF (reference sequence). This CDR3 has 13 residues. The CDR3 spells CATSRKSSYEQYF. The CDR3 DNA follows: TGTGCCACCAGCAGAAAATCCAGCTACGAGCAGTACTTC.

This chain joins TRBV5-4 and TRBJ1-2; 11 bases match TRBD1. This CDR3 spans 14 amino acids. The ends lost 6 bases at V and 8 bases at J; junction bases unmatched: 9. The germline V gene encodes CDR1 SGHNT and CDR2 YYREEE (reference sequence). The CDR3 DNA sequence: TGTGCCAGCAAAATGGACAGGGGGCTTGGAGGCTACACCTTC. This sequence encodes CASKMDRGLGGYTF. Combining the CDR3 with reference TRBV5-4 and TRBJ1-2 gives the whole variable domain ETGVTQSPTHLIKTRGQQVTLRCSSQSGHNTVSWYQQALGQGPQFIFQYYREEENGRGNFPPRFSGLQFPNYSSELNVNALELDDSALYLCASKMDRGLGGYTFGSGTRLTVV.

The V gene is TRBV19, the J gene TRBJ2-1; 9 nucleotides line up with TRBD1. Germline-derived CDR1 and CDR2 are LNHDA and SQIVND (reference sequence). The ends lost 0 bases at V and 2 bases at J; junction bases unmatched: 2. The CDR3 consists of 16 residues. CDR3 coding DNA: TGTGCCAGTAGTATAGATAGGACAGGGGCCTACAATGAGCAGTTCTTC. Translation: CASSIDRTGAYNEQFF.

The count of this clone is one. The chain links TRBV10-3 to TRBJ2-7; tentatively, D is TRBD1 (6 bases). V lost 6 bases and J 1 base, leaving 13 bases between the germline ends. This CDR3 contains 14 residues. The germline V gene has CDR1 ENHRY and CDR2 SYGVKD. The CDR3 is CAIRLGQTSYEQYF. As DNA, the CDR3 is TGTGCCATCAGACTAGGACAGACTTCCTACGAGCAGTACTTC.

The CDR3 region is CASSVGHLEDTQYF. The CDR3 DNA is TGCGCCAGCAGCGTCGGACATTTAGAAGATACGCAGTATTTT. The chain recombines TRBV5-1 with TRBJ2-3; D perhaps matches TRBD1 (5 bases). Trimming removed 4 bases at V and 5 bases at J, with 14 bases between. There are 14 residues in the CDR3. From germline, CDR1 is SGHRS and CDR2 YFSETQ.

This chain connects TRBV29-1 to TRBJ2-3, with TRBD1 matching 7 bases. V lost 6 bases and J lost 4; bases outside the gene matches: 16. The CDR3 loop spans 16 amino acids. Germline CDR1 and CDR2: SQVTM and ANQGSEA. CDR3 nucleotides: TGCAGCGTCAACAGGGGTGGCGGTAGGTGGGCAGATACGCAGTATTTT. Protein product: CSVNRGGGRWADTQYF.

This clone appeared once. The rearrangement joins TRBV2 to TRBJ1-2; the D gene is possibly TRBD1 (5 bases). There are 15 residues in the CDR3. V gave up 6 bases and J gave up 0 bases, with 14 bases separating them. Germline assignment: CDR1 SNHLY and CDR2 FYNNEI. The CDR3, as DNA: TGTGCCAGCAGATTAGACAGCCCTACTAACTATGGCTACACCTTC. Protein sequence: CASRLDSPTNYGYTF.

Only one count was recorded for this clone. This chain links TRBV4-3 with TRBJ2-6; D call uncertain. Germline V gene lookup returns CDR1 LGHNA and CDR2 YSLEER. V lost 1 base and J 0 bases, leaving 10 bases between the germline ends. The CDR3 is made up of 17 amino acids. This CDR3 is CASSQAVTTSGANVLTF. As DNA, the CDR3 is TGCGCCAGCAGCCAAGCTGTTACTACCTCTGGGGCCAACGTCCTGACTTTC.

Comment on this clone: The germline gene is not matched at one end of the junction; a read error may be the cause. Other DNA sequences in the sample encode the same CDR3. The chain recombines TRBV15 with TRBJ1-1; D unclear. Germline CDR1 LNHNV, CDR2 YYDKDF (reference sequence). The CDR3 is made up of 14 amino acids. The CDR3 DNA sequence: TGTGCCACCAGCAGAGATCCTGAGAGTTCTGAAGCTTTTTTT. Amino acids: CATSRDPESSEAFF.

V usage is TRBV2 and J usage is TRBJ2-2; D not certain. V shed 6 bases and J shed 2 bases, with 13 bases lying between them. The germline V gene encodes CDR1 SNHLY and CDR2 FYNNEI. The CDR3 runs to 15 residues. CDR3 sequence (DNA): TGTGCCAGCAGAGTAGACATCGTAAACACCGGGGAGCTGTTTTTT. Residues: CASRVDIVNTGELFF.

The rearrangement joins TRBV4-1 to TRBJ1-1, with a tentative D call TRBD1 (6 bases). CDR1 and CDR2 from the germline V gene are MGHRA and YSYEKL. There are 13 residues in the CDR3. V was pared by 2 bases and J by 4 bases, with 8 bases between. CDR3 nucleotides: TGCGCCAGCAGCCAACAGGGGAGCACTGAAGCTTTCTTT. Its protein product is CASSQQGSTEAFF.

The CDR3 region is CASSLGTGLDTQYF. CDR3 nucleotide sequence: TGTGCCAGCAGCTTGGGGACGGGACTGGATACGCAGTATTTT. This chain connects TRBV5-4 to TRBJ2-3, with D possibly TRBD2 on 6 matching bases. The germline V and J ends were trimmed by 0 bases and 6 bases, with 11 bases remaining between them. This CDR3 is built from 14 residues. The germline gives CDR1 SGHNT, CDR2 YYREEE (reference sequence).

The chain carries TRBV28 and TRBJ2-2, with no clear D. Germline V gene lookup returns CDR1 MDHEN and CDR2 SYDVKM. V dropped 6 bases and J dropped 6 bases, with 11 bases sitting between them. The CDR3 loop spans 13 amino acids. The CDR3 region is CASSRPLAGELFF. CDR3 nucleotides: TGTGCCAGCAGCCGACCCCTAGCCGGGGAGCTGTTTTTT.

Written as DNA, the CDR3 is TGCGCCAGCAGCTCCCAGTACGAGCAGTACTTC. This encodes CASSSQYEQYF. This chain joins TRBV4-1 and TRBJ2-7; no clear D. The CDR3 totals 11 residues. Trimming pared 5 bases from V and 4 bases from J, leaving 6 bases between. Germline values: CDR1 MGHRA, CDR2 YSYEKL.

The CDR3 DNA is TGTGCCAGTAGACTTGATCCCAGGGGGAACTATGGCTACACCTTC. Amino acids: CASRLDPRGNYGYTF. The chain has TRBV19 and TRBJ1-2, with 7 bases aligning to TRBD1. The V segment lost 6 bases and the J segment 2 bases; nucleotides outside the gene matches: 9. This CDR3 comprises 15 residues. Germline lookup yields CDR1 LNHDA and CDR2 SQIVND (reference sequence). Full variable domain (missing parts from reference TRBV19 and TRBJ1-2): DGGITQSPKYLFRKEGQNVTLSCEQNLNHDAMYWYRQDPGQGLRLIYYSQIVNDFQKGDIAEGYSVSREKKESFPLTVTSAQKNPTAFYLCASRLDPRGNYGYTFGSGTRLTVV.

A single count supports this clone. V usage is TRBV30 and J usage is TRBJ1-2, with a weak D call TRBD1 (6 bases). The CDR3 extends over 12 amino acids. The V gene lost 1 base and the J gene lost 8 bases, with 11 bases spanning the gap. Germline CDR1 and CDR2: GTSNPN and SVGIG (reference sequence). Here the CDR3 DNA reads TGTGCCTGGAGTGGAACAGGGTGGGGCTACACCTTC. Protein sequence: CAWSGTGWGYTF.

The chain employs TRBV11-2 and TRBJ1-2; 7 nucleotides line up with TRBD1. Trimming removed 5 bases from V and 5 bases from J; junction bases left unmatched: 2. CDR3 length: 12 amino acids. Germline assignment: CDR1 SGHAT and CDR2 FQNNGV. The chain's CDR3 is CASSQGEYGYTF. CDR3 nucleotide sequence: TGTGCCAGCAGCCAGGGGGAGTATGGCTACACCTTC. The entire variable domain, with the rest obtained from reference TRBV11-2 and TRBJ1-2, is as follows: EAGVAQSPRYKIIEKRQSVAFWCNPISGHATLYWYQQILGQGPKLLIQFQNNGVVDDSQLPKDRFSAERLKGVDSTLKIQPAKLEDSAVYLCASSQGEYGYTFGSGTRLTVV.

This clone occurred a few times. The CDR3 loop reads CAISGGRLAGVYNEQFF. The CDR3 DNA is TGTGCCATCAGTGGGGGTAGGCTAGCGGGAGTATACAATGAGCAGTTCTTC. V and J are TRBV10-3 and TRBJ2-1; 10 bases map to TRBD2. This CDR3 has 17 residues. Germline V gene data show CDR1 as ENHRY and CDR2 as SYGVKD. V lost 4 bases, J lost 4 bases, and 10 bases stayed unmatched.

The rearrangement links TRBV21-1 to TRBJ1-2. TRBV21-1 is a listed pseudogene. The CDR3 runs 13 residues. In DNA, the CDR3 is TGTGCCAGCAAGGGGGGGGGACGAGGTGGCTACACCTTC. This gives the protein CASKGGGRGGYTF.

The chain carries TRBV27 and TRBJ1-5; 11 bases line up with TRBD1. From germline, CDR1 is MNHEY and CDR2 SMNVEV (reference sequence). V shed 2 bases and J 0 bases; nucleotides not matched to a gene: 6. The length of the CDR3 is 18 residues. CDR3 in amino acids: CASSLRDRGSHSNQPQHF. The CDR3 coding sequence is TGTGCCAGCAGTTTAAGGGACAGGGGGTCCCATAGCAATCAGCCCCAGCATTTT.

The rearrangement joins TRBV6-5 to TRBJ1-6; 12 bases map to TRBD1. The CDR3 contains 16 residues. Germline values: CDR1 MNHEY, CDR2 SVGAGI. The ends lost 3 bases at V and 10 bases at J; junction bases unmatched: 7. DNA for the CDR3: TGTGCCAGCAGTTATTTGGGACAGGGGGCTCGGTCACCCCTCCACTTT. Protein: CASSYLGQGARSPLHF.

This clone was found once. This chain joins TRBV11-2 and TRBJ2-7; D may be TRBD1 (6 bases). Germline V gene data show CDR1 as SGHAT and CDR2 as FQNNGV. V lost 2 bases to trimming and J lost 4 bases, with 9 bases between them. The CDR3 spans 13 residues. This CDR3 reads CASSLRTDYEQYF. Here the CDR3 DNA reads TGTGCCAGCAGCTTACGGACAGATTACGAGCAGTACTTC.

This rearrangement joins TRBV28 to TRBJ1-5, with TRBD1 identical over 9 bases. This CDR3 has 16 residues. The V and J ends lost 3 bases and 1 base, in that order; junction bases with no gene match: 4. Germline V gene data show CDR1 as MDHEN and CDR2 as SYDVKM. In nucleotides, the CDR3 is TGTGCCAGCAGTTTCTCCGGGACAGGGAGCAATCAGCCCCAGCATTTT. This codes for CASSFSGTGSNQPQHF.

This clone was found once. This chain connects TRBV15 to TRBJ1-2, with TRBD1 identical over 9 bases. Trimming at V came to 4 bases and at J to 5 bases, leaving 5 bases not matched to a gene. Germline lookup yields CDR1 LNHNV and CDR2 YYDKDF (reference sequence). This CDR3 comprises 14 residues. CDR3: CATSMDRGGYGYTF. The CDR3 DNA reads TGTGCCACCAGCATGGACAGGGGAGGGTATGGCTACACCTTC.

This chain connects TRBV28 to TRBJ2-1, with a tentative D call TRBD2 (6 bases). The CDR3 runs 16 residues. The germline V gene has CDR1 MDHEN and CDR2 SYDVKM. V lost 7 bases and J 0 bases, leaving 16 bases between the germline ends. The chain's CDR3 is CASTPSGSRSYNEQFF. In DNA form, the CDR3 reads TGTGCCAGCACCCCAAGCGGGTCGCGCTCCTACAATGAGCAGTTCTTC.

The rearrangement links TRBV19 to TRBJ1-5; D perhaps matches TRBD1 (6 bases). This CDR3 comprises 17 residues. The V gene's germline CDR1 is LNHDA and CDR2 SQIVND (reference sequence). Trimming removed 4 bases from V and 7 bases from J, with 23 bases in between. CDR3 amino acids: CASSNPPPGGAGQPQHF. The DNA for the CDR3 is TGTGCCAGTAGTAACCCGCCACCGGGGGGCGCAGGGCAGCCCCAGCATTTT.